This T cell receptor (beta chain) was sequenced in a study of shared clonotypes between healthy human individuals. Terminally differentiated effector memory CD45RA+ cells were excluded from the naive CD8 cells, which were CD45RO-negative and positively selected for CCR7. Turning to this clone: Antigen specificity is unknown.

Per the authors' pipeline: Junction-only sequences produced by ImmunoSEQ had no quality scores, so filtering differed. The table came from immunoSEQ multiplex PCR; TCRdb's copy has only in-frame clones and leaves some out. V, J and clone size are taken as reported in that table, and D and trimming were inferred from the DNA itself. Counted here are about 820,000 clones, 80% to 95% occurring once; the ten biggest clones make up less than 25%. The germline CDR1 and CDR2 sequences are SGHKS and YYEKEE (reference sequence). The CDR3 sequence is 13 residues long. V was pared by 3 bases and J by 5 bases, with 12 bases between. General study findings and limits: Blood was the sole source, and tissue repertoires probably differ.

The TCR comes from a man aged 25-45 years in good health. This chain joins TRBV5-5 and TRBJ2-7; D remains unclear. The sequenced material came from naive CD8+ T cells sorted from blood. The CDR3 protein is CASSSLMRDEQYF. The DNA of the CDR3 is TGTGCCAGCAGCTCGCTGATGCGCGACGAGCAGTACTTC.